These 16 T cell receptor beta chains originate from one sample sequenced in a study of CD8+ T cells in alopecia areata. Extracted RNA was reverse transcribed, and the resulting cDNA served as sequencing template. The table came from immunoSEQ multiplex PCR; TCRdb's copy has only in-frame clones and leaves some out. The sample consists of about 250,000 clones, roughly 63% of them appearing once. Treatment of the sample: oral pan-JAK inhibitor, 5-10 mg twice daily. Sequenced here: CD4+ T cells sorted from blood, sampled around week 54, from a patient treated with tofacitinib. Receptor source: a human donor with alopecia areata.

The chain joins TRBV29-1 to TRBJ2-7; a possible D gene is TRBD1 (6 bases). The CDR3 contains 12 residues. V lost 5 bases to trimming and J lost 3 bases, with 11 bases between them. Germline lookup yields CDR1 SQVTM and CDR2 ANQGSEA. The CDR3, as DNA: TGCAGCGTTCAGGGGTCGATCTACGAGCAGTACTTC. It is translated as CSVQGSIYEQYF.

This clone occurred a few times. The chain links TRBV29-1 to TRBJ2-5; 8 nucleotides agree with TRBD1. The ends lost 8 bases at V and 5 bases at J; junction bases unmatched: 7. The CDR3 runs 12 residues. Germline V gene data show CDR1 as SQVTM and CDR2 as ANQGSEA. CDR3 DNA: TGCAGCACCCAGGGGGCGGAGGAGACCCAGTACTTC. It specifies CSTQGAEETQYF.

This chain joins TRBV6-5 and TRBJ2-7; TRBD1 agrees at 8 bases. The germline V gene encodes CDR1 MNHEY and CDR2 SVGAGI. After removal of 2 bases from V and 1 base from J, the junction contained 7 bases not matched to a gene. The CDR3 sequence is 16 residues long. Here the CDR3 reads CASSYAWDRRSYEQYF. DNA of the CDR3: TGTGCCAGCAGTTACGCCTGGGACAGGCGGTCCTACGAGCAGTACTTC.

The chain uses TRBV12-5 and TRBJ2-7, with a weak D call TRBD1 (6 bases). The CDR3 is made up of 13 amino acids. Germline CDR1 LGHNT, CDR2 FRNRAP. V shed 3 bases and J shed 9 bases, with 15 bases lying between them. The CDR3 sequence: CASGLHYREPQYF. As DNA, the CDR3 is TGTGCTAGTGGTTTACACTACAGGGAACCGCAGTACTTC.

J is TRBJ1-5 and V is TRBV30, with 8 bases matching TRBD1. Looked up from germline, CDR1 is GTSNPN and CDR2 is SVGIG (reference sequence). The CDR3 contains 15 residues. Trimming cost V 2 bases and J 0 bases; bases outside gene matches: 3. The CDR3 region is CAWSPGGVSNQPQHF. In nucleotides, the CDR3 is TGTGCCTGGAGTCCAGGGGGCGTTAGCAATCAGCCCCAGCATTTT.

The rearrangement links TRBV11-2 to TRBJ1-1; no definite D call. V lost 3 bases to trimming and J lost 4 bases, with 6 bases between them. The CDR3 is made up of 12 amino acids. CDR1 is SGHAT, CDR2 FQNNGV, per germline. CDR3 coding DNA: TGTGCCAGCAGCTTGAGGCGCACTGAAGCTTTCTTT. It codes for CASSLRRTEAFF.

This clone was picked up a small number of times. The chain uses TRBV30 and TRBJ1-5, with TRBD1 matching 8 bases. CDR3 length equals 13 residues. The germline V gene encodes CDR1 GTSNPN and CDR2 SVGIG (reference sequence). V shed 0 bases and J 7 bases; nucleotides not matched to a gene: 2. CDR3: CAWSVQGEQPQHF. The CDR3 nucleotides are TGTGCCTGGAGTGTACAGGGGGAGCAGCCCCAGCATTTT.

This chain uses TRBV30 with TRBJ1-5, with 8 bases lining up with TRBD1. Germline values: CDR1 GTSNPN, CDR2 SVGIG (reference sequence). Trimming took 5 bases from V and 4 from J; bases not matched to a gene: 4. This CDR3 contains 13 residues. CDR3 sequence (DNA): TGTGCCTGGCAGGACAGGGATAATCAGCCCCAGCATTTT. Its protein product is CAWQDRDNQPQHF. Variable domain in full (rest from reference TRBV30 and TRBJ1-5): SQTIHQWPATLVQPVGSPLSLECTVEGTSNPNLYWYRQAAGRGLQLLFYSVGIGQISSEVPQNLSASRPQDRQFILSSKKLLLSDSGFYLCAWQDRDNQPQHFGDGTRLSIL.

V is TRBV4-1 and J is TRBJ1-6; D unclear. There are 16 residues in the CDR3. V was pared by 0 bases and J by 7 bases, with 13 bases between. Per germline, CDR1 MGHRA and CDR2 YSYEKL. The CDR3 coding sequence is TGCGCCAGCAGCCAAGAGTCGGGGAGGGAGAATTCACCCCTCCACTTT. Translating it yields CASSQESGRENSPLHF.

The V call is TRBV15, the J call TRBJ2-3; D is possibly TRBD1 or TRBD2 (5 bases each). The CDR3 spans 13 residues. The V gene's germline CDR1 is LNHNV and CDR2 YYDKDF (reference sequence). Trimming left V 9 bases short and J 2 bases short, with 12 bases between. In DNA form, the CDR3 reads TGTGCCACGGGGGACGGATTCACAGATACGCAGTATTTT. Translation: CATGDGFTDTQYF.

This chain joins TRBV18 and TRBJ2-5; tentatively, D is TRBD2 (5 bases). Germline lookup yields CDR1 KGHSH and CDR2 LQKENI. This CDR3 contains 13 residues. Trimming stripped 1 base from V and 5 bases from J, with 8 bases between. CDR3 loop: CASSPLAIETQYF. The DNA of the CDR3 is TGTGCCAGCTCACCACTAGCGATCGAGACCCAGTACTTC.

The rearrangement uses TRBV5-1 and TRBJ2-3, with TRBD2 matching over 11 bases. The germline CDR1 and CDR2 sequences are SGHRS and YFSETQ. CDR3 length: 19 amino acids. The V and J ends lost 3 bases and 0 bases, in that order; junction bases with no gene match: 12. The CDR3 reads CASSSTPLAGGPSTDTQYF. In DNA, the CDR3 is TGCGCCAGCAGCTCTACCCCTCTAGCGGGGGGCCCTAGCACAGATACGCAGTATTTT. Drawing the rest from reference TRBV5-1 and TRBJ2-3, the complete variable domain is KAGVTQTPRYLIKTRGQQVTLSCSPISGHRSVSWYQQTPGQGLQFLFEYFSETQRNKGNFPGRFSGRQFSNSRSEMNVSTLELGDSALYLCASSSTPLAGGPSTDTQYFGPGTRLTVL.

The rearrangement joins TRBV7-3 to TRBJ2-6; 8 bases fit TRBD1. The CDR3 has 18 amino acids. From germline, CDR1 is SGHTA and CDR2 FQGTGA. J was trimmed by 4 bases and V by 5 bases; bases with no gene match: 13. The CDR3 region is CASSPGTGFLTGANVLTF. CDR3 nucleotides: TGTGCCAGCAGCCCCGGGACAGGCTTCTTGACAGGGGCCAACGTCCTGACTTTC.

This chain connects TRBV7-9 to TRBJ2-7, with 7 nucleotides matching TRBD2. Germline CDR1 and CDR2: SEHNR and FQNEAQ (reference sequence). CDR3 length equals 14 residues. V lost 3 bases to trimming and J lost 2 bases; unmatched junction nucleotides: 4. In DNA, the CDR3 is TGTGCCAGCAGCTTTAGCGGGCTAACCTACGAGCAGTACTTC. Translation: CASSFSGLTYEQYF.

The J gene is TRBJ2-7, the V gene TRBV5-1; D perhaps matches TRBD2 (5 bases). Germline V lookup: CDR1 SGHRS, CDR2 YFSETQ. This CDR3 has 15 residues. With 0 bases removed from V and 5 bases from J, the gap between germline ends came to 15 bases. CDR3 bases: TGCGCCAGCAGCTTGGCCCACGGGGATGGCCACGAGCAGTACTTC. It specifies CASSLAHGDGHEQYF.

This chain connects TRBV25-1 to TRBJ2-7, with 8 nucleotides matching TRBD1. This CDR3 contains 12 residues. Germline assignment: CDR1 MGHDK and CDR2 SYGVNS. The CDR3 loop is CATRQGIYEQYF. In nucleotides, the CDR3 is TGTGCGACAAGACAGGGGATCTACGAGCAGTACTTC.